Each of the 5 T cell receptor beta chains below was sequenced from the same sample in a study of blood T cells in healthy people across ages. Next came a second PCR, run for about 7 to 12 cycles, which used a sample-barcoded 5' primer along with a J-beta primer mix. TCRdb reprocessed the 5' RACE reads with MiXCR, giving one entry per CDR3 protein. This table holds fewer than 700,000 distinct CDR3 sequences, around 43% found once. What was sequenced was blood. Receptors originate from a man older than 75 in good health.

This rearrangement joins TRBV29-1 to TRBJ1-2; a weak D match, TRBD1 (5 bases). The germline V gene has CDR1 SQVTM and CDR2 ANQGSEA. Trimming left V 6 bases short and J 9 bases short, with 23 bases between. CDR3 size: 14 residues. The CDR3 DNA reads TGCAGCGTAGCCCGCGTGGGTAGGGGCCTGAGCTACACCTTC. It codes for CSVARVGRGLSYTF. The variable domain in full, with the rest retrieved from reference TRBV29-1 and TRBJ1-2, is SAVISQKPSRDICQRGTSLTIQCQVDSQVTMMFWYRQQPGQSLTLIATANQGSEATYESGFVIDKFPISRPNLTFSTLTVSNMSPEDSSIYLCSVARVGRGLSYTFGSGTRLTVV.

V gene TRBV7-2 combines with J gene TRBJ2-2; no definite D call. This CDR3 contains 15 residues. Germline loops: CDR1 SGHTA, CDR2 FQGNSA. V lost 1 base and J 3 bases, leaving 9 bases between the germline ends. CDR3 sequence: CASSLVGPDTGELFF. The CDR3 DNA reads TGTGCCAGCAGCTTAGTCGGGCCAGACACCGGGGAGCTGTTTTTT.

The gene calls are TRBV4-2 and TRBJ1-2, with unresolved D. The ends were cut back, 0 bases at V and 1 base at J, with 15 bases in the middle. Germline V lookup: CDR1 LGHNA, CDR2 YNFKEQ. The CDR3 is made up of 17 amino acids. CDR3 in amino acids: CASSQEGPGRFNYGYTF. In nucleotides, the CDR3 is TGTGCCAGCAGCCAAGAGGGCCCGGGGAGGTTTAACTATGGCTACACCTTC.

The chain links TRBV6-5 to TRBJ1-5; 10 bases line up with TRBD1. The CDR3 totals 15 residues. The germline V gene has CDR1 MNHEY and CDR2 SVGAGI. The J segment lost 5 bases and the V segment lost 6 bases, leaving 7 bases of the junction unmatched. CDR3 loop: CASSRSGTGDQPQHF. The CDR3 bases are TGTGCCAGCAGCCGTTCCGGGACAGGGGATCAGCCCCAGCATTTT.

The CDR3 is CASSQDLWGNSGNTIYF. As DNA, the CDR3 is TGCGCCAGCAGCCAAGATCTGTGGGGGAACTCTGGAAACACCATATATTTT. The rearrangement links TRBV4-3 to TRBJ1-3; a possible D gene is TRBD1 (5 bases). Germline V gene data show CDR1 as LGHNA and CDR2 as YSLEER. This CDR3 spans 17 amino acids. V lost 0 bases, J lost 0 bases, and 12 bases lay in between.